Listed here are 8 T cell receptor beta chains from one sample, sequenced in a study of OX40 agonist ivuxolimab in advanced cancers. Assay used: immunoSEQ multiplex PCR; TCRdb lists only in-frame clones, some missing. The sample lists about 59,000 clones; less than 90% were seen once. Sequencing used CD4+ or CD8+ T cells sorted from blood, obtained in a trial of the OX40 agonist ivuxolimab. These receptors were taken from an adult with an advanced solid tumor such as melanoma, head and neck, liver or kidney cancer.

This sequence joins TRBV5-1 and TRBJ1-5, with 8 bases identical to TRBD1. CDR3 size: 16 residues. Trimming took 0 bases from V and 3 from J; bases not matched to a gene: 5. Germline V lookup: CDR1 SGHRS, CDR2 YFSETQ. The CDR3 loop is CASSLASRGHNQPQHF. CDR3 DNA: TGCGCCAGCAGCTTGGCTAGCAGGGGGCACAATCAGCCCCAGCATTTT.

V usage is TRBV2 and J usage is TRBJ1-1; D is unclear. This CDR3 is 13 amino acids long. The germline CDR1 and CDR2 sequences are SNHLY and FYNNEI. Deletions cut 4 bases from V and 4 bases from J, with 10 bases between. The CDR3 here is CASSVGFGTEAFF. The DNA for the CDR3 is TGTGCCAGCAGTGTTGGGTTCGGCACTGAAGCTTTCTTT.

A word on this clone: A junction boundary mismatches the germline segment, possibly from a read error. In the same sample, other DNA sequences code for this CDR3. CDR3 DNA sequence: TGTGCCAGCAGCATACATATGAACACTGAAGCCTTCTTT. Amino acid sequence: CASSIHMNTEAFF. The chain combines TRBV7-9 with TRBJ1-1; D uncertain. The CDR3 contains 13 residues. In germline, CDR1 is SEHNR, CDR2 FQNEAQ (reference sequence).

The V gene is TRBV7-9, the J gene TRBJ1-2, with D perhaps matching TRBD1 (6 bases). The V end was cut by 4 bases, the J end by 6 bases, with 12 bases between. Germline CDR1 and CDR2: SEHNR and FQNEAQ (reference sequence). This CDR3 has 13 residues. The CDR3 bases are TGTGCCAGCAGCTCACAGGGCCGAGATGGCTACACCTTC. Its translation is CASSSQGRDGYTF.

The rearrangement joins TRBV19 to TRBJ1-5; a weak D match, TRBD1 (5 bases). The V gene's germline CDR1 is LNHDA and CDR2 SQIVND (reference sequence). The CDR3 is 13 amino acids. Trimming removed 6 bases from V and 3 bases from J, with 9 bases in between. The CDR3 DNA is TGTGCCAGTAGCCCGACAGTCAATCAGCCCCAGCATTTT. As protein: CASSPTVNQPQHF.

The chain uses TRBV4-1 and TRBJ1-2, with a weak D call TRBD1 (5 bases). Germline values: CDR1 MGHRA, CDR2 YSYEKL. This CDR3 has 15 amino acids. The V end lost 1 base, the J end lost 2 bases, and 11 bases lay between the germline ends. In DNA, the CDR3 is TGCGCCAGCAGCCAAGGGGGGGAGGAGAACTATGGCTACACCTTC. Encoded protein: CASSQGGEENYGYTF.

This clone is a singleton in its sample. The chain combines TRBV7-6 with TRBJ2-7, with 12 nucleotides matching TRBD2. Per germline, CDR1 SGHVS and CDR2 FNYEAQ. J gave up 1 base and V 5 bases, and 3 bases lay outside the gene matches. The CDR3 runs to 15 residues. CDR3 nucleotides: TGTGCCAGCAGCCCGACTAGCGGGAGTTCCTACGAGCAGTACTTC. Translation: CASSPTSGSSYEQYF.

The rearrangement joins TRBV28 to TRBJ1-1; D gene unclear. Trimming took off 3 bases at V and 2 bases at J, with 7 bases between the two ends. CDR3 size: 13 residues. Germline V gives CDR1 MDHEN, CDR2 SYDVKM. CDR3 in amino acids: CASSFRRNTEAFF. In nucleotides, the CDR3 is TGTGCCAGCAGTTTCCGGAGAAACACTGAAGCTTTCTTT.